This T cell receptor beta chain was identified during a study of shared clonotypes between healthy human individuals. Each sample came from a Caucasian adult donor living in Nashville, Tennessee. The CDR3 spans 14 residues. V lost 10 bases to trimming and J lost 9 bases, with 22 bases between them. Germline loops: CDR1 MNHNS, CDR2 SASEGT. TCRdb's table, derived via immunoSEQ multiplex PCR, lists solely in-frame clones and lacks some. The sample includes roughly 330,000 clones, 74% of them seen just once. This clonotype originated in a man aged 30-40 years in good health. The chain recombines TRBV6-1 with TRBJ2-1, with a weak D call TRBD2 (5 bases). Sequenced input: memory CD4+ T cells sorted from blood. Stated subset: CD45RA-negative fraction. Here the CDR3 DNA reads TGTGCCACTTCTGCGGTCGCGGGTGCCGGTGAGCAGTTCTTC. It yields the protein CATSAVAGAGEQFF.